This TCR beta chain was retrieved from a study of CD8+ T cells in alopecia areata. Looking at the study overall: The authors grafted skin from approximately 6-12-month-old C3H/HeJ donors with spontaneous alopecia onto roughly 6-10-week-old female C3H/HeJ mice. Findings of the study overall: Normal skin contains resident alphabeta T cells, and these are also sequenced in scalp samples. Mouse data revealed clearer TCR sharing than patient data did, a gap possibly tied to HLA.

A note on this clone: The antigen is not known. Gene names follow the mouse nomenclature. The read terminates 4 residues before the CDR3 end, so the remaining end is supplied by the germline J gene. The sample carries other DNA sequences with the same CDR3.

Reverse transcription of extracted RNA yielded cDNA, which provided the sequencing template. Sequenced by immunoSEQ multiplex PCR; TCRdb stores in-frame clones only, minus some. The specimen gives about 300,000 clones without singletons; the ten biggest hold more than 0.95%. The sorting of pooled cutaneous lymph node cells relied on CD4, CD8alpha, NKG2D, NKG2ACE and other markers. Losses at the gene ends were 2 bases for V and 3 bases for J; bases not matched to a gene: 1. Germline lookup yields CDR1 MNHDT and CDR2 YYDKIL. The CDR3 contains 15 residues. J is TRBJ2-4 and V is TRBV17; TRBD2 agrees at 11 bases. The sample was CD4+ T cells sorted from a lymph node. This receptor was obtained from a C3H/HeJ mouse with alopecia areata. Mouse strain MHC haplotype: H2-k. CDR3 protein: CASSRTGGAQNTLYF. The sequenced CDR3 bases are TGTGCTAGCAGTAGAACTGGGGGGGCCCAAAAC.